The 21 T cell receptor beta chains below were found in one sample sequenced in a study of breast tumors, draining lymph nodes, adjacent tissues listed by TCRdb under 2016. The axillary draining lymph nodes of breast cancer patients were the source of the lymph node samples. The library relied on multiplex PCR. Sequencing instrument: Illumina HiSeq 2000. TCRdb reran the public reads through fastp at Q25 and MiXCR, keeping productive beta chains. Rows merge per CDR3 protein into single entries with the most common DNA and genes. The sample contains roughly 220,000 distinct CDR3 sequences, roughly a third of them found a single time. The ten largest clones represent roughly 3.5% of the sample. Specimen: axillary lymph node tissue. These receptors originate from a female donor with breast cancer. Some clones in this sample may be carry-over from other donors' samples.

The chain combines TRBV11-2 with TRBJ2-3, with 7 bases matching TRBD2. Germline V gene sequence: CDR1 SGHAT, CDR2 FQNNGV. The CDR3 is 16 residues long. The V segment lost 2 bases and the J segment 6 bases; nucleotides outside the gene matches: 11. CDR3 in DNA: TGTGCCAGCAGCTTATTGACGGCGGGAGTGGGGGATACGCAGTATTTT. Protein: CASSLLTAGVGDTQYF.

V usage is TRBV20-1 and J usage is TRBJ2-6; 7 bases align to TRBD2. The CDR3 covers 16 residues. Trimming removed 5 bases from V and 6 bases from J; junction bases left unmatched: 13. Germline V gene sequence: CDR1 DFQATT, CDR2 SNEGSKA (reference sequence). CDR3 sequence (DNA): TGCAGTGCTTCACGACTAGCTTTCGATGCGGCCAACGTCCTGACTTTC. Translated: CSASRLAFDAANVLTF.

V gene TRBV24-1 combines with J gene TRBJ2-1; 10 bases fit TRBD1. Germline CDR1 is KGHDR and CDR2 is SFDVKD. This CDR3 spans 16 amino acids. With 6 bases clipped from V and 10 bases from J, the junction kept 14 bases outside the gene matches. The CDR3, as DNA: TGTGCCACCAGTACCCCGGGTCGACAGGGGGCTGAGGAGCAGTTCTTC. Protein sequence: CATSTPGRQGAEEQFF.

At least ten counts were recorded for this clonotype. The J gene is TRBJ2-1, the V gene TRBV7-8; 11 positions match TRBD2. The CDR3 has 16 amino acids. The V segment lost 2 bases and the J segment 5 bases; nucleotides outside the gene matches: 5. Looked up from germline, CDR1 is SGHVS and CDR2 is FQNEAQ. This CDR3 reads CASSLPASGGNNEQFF. Written as DNA, the CDR3 is TGTGCCAGCAGCTTACCCGCTAGCGGGGGGAACAATGAGCAGTTCTTC.

For this clonotype: The junction shows a germline mismatch at one end, possibly a read error. The V call is TRBV9, the J call TRBJ2-7; D possibly corresponds to TRBD2 (6 bases). The CDR3 contains 16 residues. Germline V gives CDR1 SGDLS, CDR2 YYNGEE. The CDR3 loop reads CASSIRGTSAPYAQYF. For the CDR3, the DNA is TGTGCCAGCAGCATCCGTGGGACTTCTGCCCCCTACGCGCAGTACTTC.

As concerns this clonotype: One base away lies a much larger clone, so this may be a sequencing read error. This is likely a read error, given that the CDR3 carries no conserved phenylalanine or tryptophan at its end. The chain carries TRBV19 and TRBJ2-3, with D possibly matching TRBD2 (6 bases). Germline V CDR1 and CDR2: LNHDA, SQIVND (reference sequence). V lost 5 bases and J 2 bases, leaving 14 bases between the germline ends. The CDR3 runs 15 residues. CDR3 coding DNA: TGTGCCAGTAGTGTGCAAGCGGGTGCCACAGATACGCAGTATTAT. It yields the protein CASSVQAGATDTQYY.

This clonotype was counted many times. This may stem from a read error, because a much larger clone lies one nucleotide away. The J gene is TRBJ2-7, the V gene TRBV20-1; D might be TRBD1 or TRBD2, each matching 5 bases. This CDR3 contains 13 residues. Germline CDR1 reads DFQATT; CDR2 reads SNEGSKA (reference sequence). CDR3 amino acids: CSAPWAGTYAQYF. CDR3 sequence (DNA): TGCAGTGCTCCCTGGGCCGGGACCTACGCGCAGTACTTC.

This clonotype has a handful of counts. The V call is TRBV5-4, the J call TRBJ2-5, with D tentatively TRBD2 (6 bases). Trimming cost V 0 bases and J 4 bases, with 7 bases left between them. The CDR3 consists of 13 residues. Germline V gene sequence: CDR1 SGHNT, CDR2 YYREEE (reference sequence). The CDR3 protein is CASSLEAGETQYF. The CDR3 DNA follows: TGTGCCAGCAGCTTGGAAGCGGGAGAGACCCAGTACTTC.

The chain has TRBV15 and TRBJ2-6; 11 bases are a match to TRBD2. The CDR3 is 16 residues long. Germline values: CDR1 LNHNV, CDR2 YYDKDF (reference sequence). Unmatched junction bases numbered 4, after V lost 5 bases and J lost 4 bases. The CDR3 DNA reads TGTGCCACCAGCGGTAGCGGGAGGGCCGGGGCCAACGTCCTGACTTTC. Protein: CATSGSGRAGANVLTF.

V gene TRBV5-4 combines with J gene TRBJ1-4; D possibly corresponds to TRBD1 (5 bases). V was trimmed by 5 bases and J by 6 bases, leaving 23 bases between them. The CDR3 has 17 residues. Germline V gene sequence: CDR1 SGHNT, CDR2 YYREEE (reference sequence). This CDR3 reads CASSRSGVLGGDEKLFF. The CDR3 nucleotides read TGTGCCAGCAGTCGGTCGGGGGTTCTGGGCGGCGATGAAAAACTGTTTTTT.

This clonotype was seen ten or more times. The chain has TRBV2 and TRBJ2-3; 10 nucleotides align to TRBD1. V lost 4 bases and J lost 2; bases outside the gene matches: 6. This CDR3 contains 16 residues. The germline gives CDR1 SNHLY, CDR2 FYNNEI. The CDR3 spells CASSATTGGTTDTQYF. The CDR3 DNA reads as TGTGCCAGCAGTGCAACGACAGGGGGCACCACAGATACGCAGTATTTT.

This clonotype was seen many times. A clone one base away is much larger, so this may be a read error. The chain recombines TRBV20-1 with TRBJ2-1, with a possible D match to TRBD2 (6 bases). Germline V CDR1 and CDR2: DFQATT, SNEGSKA (reference sequence). The CDR3 has 11 amino acids. CDR3 DNA sequence: TGCAGTGCTAGAGAGGACTACTCATCGTCCTTC. It translates to CSAREDYSSSF.

There are many counts of this clonotype. The chain joins TRBV7-2 to TRBJ2-5; 8 bases line up with TRBD2. J lost 7 bases, V lost 5 bases, and 15 bases had no gene match. The CDR3 length is 16 residues. Germline CDR1 SGHTA, CDR2 FQGNSA. This CDR3 reads CASSPRGGASTGTQYF. CDR3 bases: TGTGCCAGCAGCCCCCGGGGGGGGGCCTCGACAGGGACCCAGTACTTC.

The chain combines TRBV6-1 with TRBJ1-3, with D uncertain. The V end lost 2 bases, the J end lost 0 bases, and 2 bases lay between the germline ends. In germline, CDR1 is MNHNS, CDR2 SASEGT. The CDR3 length is 13 residues. The CDR3 nucleotides read TGTGCCAGCAGTGAAATCTCTGGAAACACCATATATTTT. This gives the protein CASSEISGNTIYF.

The sample holds many counts of this clonotype. The chain couples TRBV5-8 to TRBJ1-6, with 9 bases lining up with TRBD1. Germline V gene sequence: CDR1 SGHTS, CDR2 YDEGEE. J gave up 8 bases and V 4 bases, and 7 bases lay outside the gene matches. There are 15 residues in the CDR3. CDR3 in DNA: TGTGCCAGCAGCCCACAGGGGGCTCCGCATTCACCCCTCCACTTT. Translated: CASSPQGAPHSPLHF.

This clonotype has only a few counts. The chain joins TRBV27 to TRBJ1-2; D not certain. Trimming cost V 2 bases and J 4 bases, with 11 bases left between them. Germline values: CDR1 MNHEY, CDR2 SMNVEV (reference sequence). This CDR3 spans 14 amino acids. CDR3 in amino acids: CASSLTGRSYGYTF. CDR3 nucleotides: TGTGCCAGCAGTTTAACTGGACGGAGCTATGGCTACACCTTC.

In its sample, this clonotype was seen many times. J is TRBJ2-1 and V is TRBV20-1; 8 positions agree with TRBD1. Looked up from germline, CDR1 is DFQATT and CDR2 is SNEGSKA (reference sequence). This CDR3 contains 17 residues. V lost 0 bases, J lost 7 bases, and 14 bases stayed unmatched. The DNA for the CDR3 is TGCAGTGCTAGAGATCGAGTAAGGACAGGGAATTGGAATGAGCAGTTCTTC. Translation: CSARDRVRTGNWNEQFF.

As concerns this clonotype: A read error may explain this, as a much larger clone is one base away. The V and J genes are TRBV14 and TRBJ2-3; no definite D call. The CDR3 is made up of 14 amino acids. Germline lookup yields CDR1 SGHDN and CDR2 FVKESK. DNA for the CDR3: TGTGCCAGCAGCCAAGCCGGCTACACAGATACGCAGTCTTTT. This encodes CASSQAGYTDTQSF.

This clonotype was detected many times. The gene calls are TRBV5-1 and TRBJ1-6, with no clear D. This CDR3 is built from 15 residues. The V gene's germline CDR1 is SGHRS and CDR2 YFSETQ. V lost 5 bases and J 7 bases, leaving 16 bases between the germline ends. The CDR3 is CASRTYGGGNSPLHF. The CDR3 DNA is TGCGCCAGCAGAACCTACGGAGGAGGGAATTCACCCCTCCACTTT. The full variable domain, its missing parts supplied by reference TRBV5-1 and TRBJ1-6, is KAGVTQTPRYLIKTRGQQVTLSCSPISGHRSVSWYQQTPGQGLQFLFEYFSETQRNKGNFPGRFSGRQFSNSRSEMNVSTLELGDSALYLCASRTYGGGNSPLHFGNGTRLTVT.

This clonotype appeared many times. The chain couples TRBV25-1 to TRBJ2-2; maybe TRBD2 (6 bases). The V gene's germline CDR1 is MGHDK and CDR2 SYGVNS. Trimming stripped 3 bases from V and 6 bases from J, with 14 bases between. CDR3 length equals 15 residues. The CDR3 region is CASSDSGLGAGELFF. The CDR3 coding sequence is TGTGCCAGCAGTGACTCGGGACTGGGGGCCGGGGAGCTGTTTTTT.

This clonotype has at least ten counts. V is TRBV29-1 and J is TRBJ1-4; no firm D call. V was trimmed by 8 bases and J by 2 bases, leaving 12 bases between them. The CDR3 totals 13 residues. From germline, CDR1 is SQVTM and CDR2 ANQGSEA. The CDR3 loop is CSYRRTTNEKLFF. DNA for the CDR3: TGCAGCTACAGACGGACTACTAATGAAAAACTGTTTTTT.